The 30 T cell receptor beta chains reported below all come from one sample, sequenced in a study of PD-1 blockade in classical Hodgkin lymphoma. This table comes from immunoSEQ multiplex PCR, and its TCRdb copy is limited to in-frame clones, with some not included. Of around 15,000 clones in the sample, 80% to 85% were seen once. Every one of the patients relapsed after autologous stem cell transplantation (brentuximab vedotin exposure was variable). The sample was peripheral blood mononuclear cells (PBMCs), taken before the second cycle of nivolumab. The receptors here all came from a human donor with classical Hodgkin lymphoma.

This clone has just a few counts. V is TRBV5-1 and J is TRBJ2-3, with 15 nucleotides matching TRBD2. Trimming cost V 2 bases and J 0 bases; bases outside gene matches: 10. This CDR3 region has 20 residues. The germline CDR1 and CDR2 sequences are SGHRS and YFSETQ. The CDR3 DNA sequence: TGCGCCAGCAGCTTAGTAAGGACTAGCGGGGGGGCCGGGAGCACAGATACGCAGTATTTT. Its translation: CASSLVRTSGGAGSTDTQYF.

V and J are TRBV10-1 and TRBJ2-2, with 7 bases identical to TRBD2. The germline V gene encodes CDR1 WNHNN and CDR2 SYGVQD (reference sequence). The CDR3 is made up of 15 amino acids. Trimming cost V 3 bases and J 0 bases; bases outside gene matches: 1. CDR3 residues: CASSELAPNTGELFF. The CDR3 coding sequence is TGCGCCAGCAGTGAACTAGCGCCGAACACCGGGGAGCTGTTTTTT.

This clone was seen more than once but under ten times. V gene TRBV9 combines with J gene TRBJ1-2; D perhaps matches TRBD1 (5 bases). The CDR3 loop spans 14 amino acids. The ends were cut back, 4 bases at V and 0 bases at J, with 10 bases in the middle. Germline V gene data show CDR1 as SGDLS and CDR2 as YYNGEE. The CDR3 spells CASSSQAANYGYTF. The CDR3 DNA is TGTGCCAGCAGCTCACAGGCCGCTAACTATGGCTACACCTTC.

This chain links TRBV10-1 with TRBJ2-3; 9 bases are shared with TRBD2. Germline loops: CDR1 WNHNN, CDR2 SYGVQD (reference sequence). V was pared by 3 bases and J by 5 bases, with 6 bases of the junction left unmatched. This CDR3 is built from 15 residues. CDR3 nucleotide sequence: TGCGCCAGCAGTGACCCTAGCGGGATGAGAGATACGCAGTATTTT. It encodes CASSDPSGMRDTQYF.

CDR3 bases: TGTGCCAGTAGCCCCTCGACAGGGATCTTAGCCAAAAACATTCAGTACTTC. Translating gives CASSPSTGILAKNIQYF. The chain has TRBV19 and TRBJ2-4; 7 nucleotides line up with TRBD1. The CDR3 runs to 17 residues. V lost 6 bases, J lost 0 bases, and 11 bases stayed unmatched. Looked up from germline, CDR1 is LNHDA and CDR2 is SQIVND (reference sequence).

The rearrangement uses TRBV6-6 and TRBJ2-7; the D gene is possibly TRBD1 (6 bases). Germline V gene lookup returns CDR1 MNHNY and CDR2 SVGAGI (reference sequence). The ends were cut back, 5 bases at V and 6 bases at J, with 11 bases in the middle. This CDR3 spans 12 amino acids. The CDR3 DNA is TGTGCCAGCAGTCTACAGGGCCGCGAGCAGTACTTC. Its protein product is CASSLQGREQYF.

This chain uses TRBV30 with TRBJ1-2, with D perhaps TRBD1 (5 bases). V lost 4 bases to trimming and J lost 4 bases, with 10 bases between them. The CDR3 length is 12 residues. Germline lookup yields CDR1 GTSNPN and CDR2 SVGIG (reference sequence). The CDR3 region is CAWTHRSYGYTF. In nucleotides, the CDR3 is TGTGCCTGGACCCACAGGAGCTATGGCTACACCTTC.

The chain recombines TRBV30 with TRBJ2-1, with TRBD2 identical over 9 bases. Trimming cost V 0 bases and J 5 bases; bases outside gene matches: 8. The germline CDR1 and CDR2 sequences are GTSNPN and SVGIG (reference sequence). This CDR3 spans 16 amino acids. The chain's CDR3 is CAWSVRGLAGNNEQFF. In DNA, the CDR3 is TGTGCCTGGAGTGTACGTGGGCTAGCGGGAAACAATGAGCAGTTCTTC.

The J gene is TRBJ2-5, the V gene TRBV5-1; possible D gene TRBD2, 6 bases. V dropped 4 bases and J dropped 0 bases, with 13 bases sitting between them. Germline CDR1 reads SGHRS; CDR2 reads YFSETQ. The CDR3 consists of 15 residues. CDR3 DNA sequence: TGCGCCAGCAGCGGGCAGGAGGGGTACCAAGAGACCCAGTACTTC. This gives the protein CASSGQEGYQETQYF.

The genes are TRBV7-3 and TRBJ2-1; possibly TRBD2 for D (5 bases). Trimming stripped 5 bases from V and 6 bases from J, with 14 bases between. There are 14 residues in the CDR3. Germline V lookup: CDR1 SGHTA, CDR2 FQGTGA. The CDR3 DNA is TGTGCCAGCAGCCCCGGGGAGCGGATCAATGAGCAGTTCTTC. Its translation: CASSPGERINEQFF.

The J gene is TRBJ1-5, the V gene TRBV19; D may be TRBD1 (5 bases). Trimming pared 3 bases from V and 3 bases from J, leaving 9 bases between. This CDR3 region has 14 residues. Germline CDR1 reads LNHDA; CDR2 reads SQIVND (reference sequence). The CDR3 spells CASSMRDYNQPQHF. The CDR3 DNA sequence: TGTGCCAGTAGTATGAGGGACTACAATCAGCCCCAGCATTTT.

This clone was picked up a small number of times. This chain connects TRBV27 to TRBJ2-7, with 7 bases identical to TRBD1. CDR3 length equals 14 residues. Germline lookup yields CDR1 MNHEY and CDR2 SMNVEV (reference sequence). J was trimmed by 0 bases and V by 4 bases; bases with no gene match: 3. The DNA of the CDR3 is TGTGCCAGCAGTTCATGGGACAGCTCCTACGAGCAGTACTTC. Translation gives CASSSWDSSYEQYF.

This chain uses TRBV5-3 with TRBJ1-5; 7 bases match TRBD1. TRBV5-3 is sorted into the ORF group, with uncertain function. The CDR3 is 16 residues long. J was trimmed by 4 bases and V by 0 bases; bases with no gene match: 7. CDR3 sequence: CARSLECPGGNQPQHF. The CDR3 DNA reads as TGTGCCAGAAGCTTGGAGTGTCCAGGGGGGAATCAGCCCCAGCATTTT.

The chain uses TRBV11-2 and TRBJ1-2, with 8 bases that match TRBD1. Per germline, CDR1 SGHAT and CDR2 FQNNGV. The ends lost 7 bases at V and 8 bases at J; junction bases unmatched: 18. This CDR3 is 16 amino acids long. DNA for the CDR3: TGTGCCAGCAACGGACCGGGACAGGTTAGGCGGAACGGCTACACCTTC. This sequence encodes CASNGPGQVRRNGYTF.

The J gene is TRBJ1-4, the V gene TRBV4-1, with D perhaps matching TRBD1 (6 bases). Germline V gene lookup returns CDR1 MGHRA and CDR2 YSYEKL. V lost 2 bases, J lost 8 bases, and 12 bases lay in between. CDR3 length: 14 residues. CDR3 in amino acids: CASSQRGEGEKLFF. Here the CDR3 DNA reads TGCGCCAGCAGCCAAAGGGGGGAGGGCGAAAAACTGTTTTTT.

This clone rates as medium-sized (0.01 to 0.1%). V is TRBV18 and J is TRBJ2-7; 7 bases map to TRBD2. The CDR3 is 15 residues long. The trim removed 3 bases at V and 3 bases at J, leaving 8 bases unmatched. The V gene's germline CDR1 is KGHSH and CDR2 LQKENI. CDR3 sequence reads: CASSPDVGGGYEQYF. CDR3 nucleotide sequence: TGTGCCAGCTCACCCGACGTTGGCGGGGGCTACGAGCAGTACTTC. The full variable domain, with the rest looked up from reference TRBV18 and TRBJ2-7, is NAGVMQNPRHLVRRRGQEARLRCSPMKGHSHVYWYRQLPEEGLKFMVYLQKENIIDESGMPKERFSAEFPKEGPSILRIQQVVRGDSAAYFCASSPDVGGGYEQYFGPGTRLTVT.

V is TRBV29-1 and J is TRBJ2-7, with D possibly being TRBD1 (6 bases). CDR1 SQVTM and CDR2 ANQGSEA come from the germline V gene. Trimming pared 5 bases from V and 3 bases from J, leaving 11 bases between. The CDR3 length is 12 residues. In nucleotides, the CDR3 is TGCAGCGTTTCTCAACAGGGCTACGAGCAGTACTTC. It translates to CSVSQQGYEQYF.

V gene TRBV27 combines with J gene TRBJ2-7, with TRBD2 as a possible D gene (6 bases). The CDR3 is made up of 12 amino acids. The V gene's germline CDR1 is MNHEY and CDR2 SMNVEV (reference sequence). Trimming stripped 3 bases from V and 3 bases from J, with 6 bases between. CDR3 amino acids: CASSFGGYEQYF. CDR3 nucleotides: TGTGCCAGCAGTTTCGGGGGCTACGAGCAGTACTTC.

V usage is TRBV10-3 and J usage is TRBJ1-2; TRBD1 is a possible D gene (5 bases). The V gene's germline CDR1 is ENHRY and CDR2 SYGVKD. The CDR3 runs 16 residues. Deletions cut 0 bases from V and 1 base from J, with 12 bases between. The CDR3 nucleotides read TGTGCCATCAGTGAGTCGTTCGAGGGGATTAACTATGGCTACACCTTC. It encodes CAISESFEGINYGYTF.

The V and J genes are TRBV28 and TRBJ2-7; TRBD1 matches at 10 bases. Trimming took 5 bases from V and 4 from J; bases not matched to a gene: 2. This CDR3 comprises 13 residues. The germline V gene has CDR1 MDHEN and CDR2 SYDVKM. The CDR3: CASSTGQGYEQYF. DNA of the CDR3: TGTGCCAGCAGTACGGGACAGGGGTACGAGCAGTACTTC.

The chain carries TRBV27 and TRBJ1-1; the match to TRBD1 covers 8 bases. CDR1 is MNHEY, CDR2 SMNVEV, per germline (reference sequence). The CDR3 covers 15 residues. Trimming at V came to 6 bases and at J to 0 bases, leaving 6 bases not matched to a gene. For the CDR3, the DNA is TGTGCCAGCAGACCCTACAGGGGGATGAACACTGAAGCTTTCTTT. Translation: CASRPYRGMNTEAFF.

V and J are TRBV19 and TRBJ2-2; 10 bases match TRBD1. Trimming at V came to 8 bases and at J to 0 bases, leaving 15 bases not matched to a gene. The germline V gene has CDR1 LNHDA and CDR2 SQIVND (reference sequence). The CDR3 totals 19 residues. This CDR3 reads CASVPRDRGPYSNTGELFF. As DNA, the CDR3 is TGTGCCAGTGTTCCCCGGGACAGGGGACCCTACTCGAACACCGGGGAGCTGTTTTTT. The full variable domain, its missing parts supplied by reference TRBV19 and TRBJ2-2, is DGGITQSPKYLFRKEGQNVTLSCEQNLNHDAMYWYRQDPGQGLRLIYYSQIVNDFQKGDIAEGYSVSREKKESFPLTVTSAQKNPTAFYLCASVPRDRGPYSNTGELFFGEGSRLTVL.

The J gene is TRBJ1-2, the V gene TRBV29-1; D is perhaps TRBD1 (5 bases). Per the germline V gene, CDR1 is SQVTM and CDR2 is ANQGSEA. V was trimmed by 1 base and J by 2 bases, leaving 8 bases between them. The CDR3 extends over 13 amino acids. CDR3 in DNA: TGCAGCGTTGAAGGGGGCCCCAACTATGGCTACACCTTC. Translation: CSVEGGPNYGYTF.

This clone was detected only once. The chain combines TRBV10-3 with TRBJ2-7; 12 bases map to TRBD2. V lost 8 bases to trimming and J lost 5 bases; unmatched junction nucleotides: 10. Germline assignment: CDR1 ENHRY and CDR2 SYGVKD. CDR3 length: 15 residues. The CDR3 DNA is TGTGCCATCGCGGCCCCTAGCGGGAGGGCCAACGAGCAGTACTTC. Translation: CAIAAPSGRANEQYF.

This chain joins TRBV6-4 and TRBJ2-3; no clear D. From germline, CDR1 is MRHNA and CDR2 SNTAGT. The CDR3 runs to 17 residues. V shed 3 bases and J shed 3 bases, with 19 bases lying between them. Written as DNA, the CDR3 is TGTGCCAGCAGTGAATATGGACGGATGGGCCCTACAGATACGCAGTATTTT. Amino acid sequence: CASSEYGRMGPTDTQYF.

The chain joins TRBV18 to TRBJ2-2; D is perhaps TRBD2 (6 bases). V lost 3 bases and J 4 bases, leaving 15 bases between the germline ends. The CDR3 is 16 amino acids. CDR1 is KGHSH and CDR2 is LQKENI in the germline V gene. The CDR3 nucleotides read TGTGCCAGCTCACCCGGAGGGGACCCGGGCACCGGGGAGCTGTTTTTT. As protein: CASSPGGDPGTGELFF.

The rearrangement joins TRBV18 to TRBJ1-4; 8 bases agree with TRBD1. This CDR3 has 15 residues. J gave up 8 bases and V 4 bases, and 9 bases lay outside the gene matches. Looked up from germline, CDR1 is KGHSH and CDR2 is LQKENI. The CDR3: CASSLRQGYREKLFF. CDR3 nucleotides: TGTGCCAGCTCACTTCGACAGGGGTATCGGGAAAAACTGTTTTTT. Variable domain in full (rest from reference TRBV18 and TRBJ1-4): NAGVMQNPRHLVRRRGQEARLRCSPMKGHSHVYWYRQLPEEGLKFMVYLQKENIIDESGMPKERFSAEFPKEGPSILRIQQVVRGDSAAYFCASSLRQGYREKLFFGSGTQLSVL.

The chain combines TRBV2 with TRBJ1-5; D is unclear. Germline values: CDR1 SNHLY, CDR2 FYNNEI. Between the trimmed V and J ends, which lost 5 bases and 1 base, there was a span of 12 bases. There are 15 residues in the CDR3. The CDR3 sequence: CASSYGGASNQPQHF. CDR3 in DNA: TGTGCCAGCAGTTACGGCGGAGCGAGCAATCAGCCCCAGCATTTT. The full variable domain, rest sourced from reference TRBV2 and TRBJ1-5, is EPEVTQTPSHQVTQMGQEVILRCVPISNHLYFYWYRQILGQKVEFLVSFYNNEISEKSEIFDDQFSVERPDGSNFTLKIRSTKLEDSAMYFCASSYGGASNQPQHFGDGTRLSIL.

The chain combines TRBV28 with TRBJ1-2, with 9 bases matching TRBD1. This CDR3 spans 13 amino acids. Germline CDR1 reads MDHEN; CDR2 reads SYDVKM. Trimming removed 8 bases from V and 7 bases from J; junction bases left unmatched: 8. CDR3 sequence (DNA): TGTGCCAGCGGACCACAGGGGGCGCGTGGCTACACCTTC. Translating it yields CASGPQGARGYTF.

This clone was recorded once. The chain joins TRBV29-1 to TRBJ2-5; no clear D. V was trimmed by 2 bases and J by 4 bases, leaving 17 bases between them. The CDR3 covers 15 residues. Germline CDR1 SQVTM, CDR2 ANQGSEA. CDR3 sequence reads: CSVEWRTEISETQYF. In DNA, the CDR3 is TGCAGCGTTGAATGGCGCACAGAGATCTCAGAGACCCAGTACTTC.